The present TCR beta chain was sequenced within a study of blood T cell repertoires in COVID-19. Study-wide context: Acute-phase and convalescent COVID-19 samples originated in the United States, Italy and Spain. Nucleic acid was either cDNA or gDNA, and it came from T cells, B-cell-depleted T cells, or PBMCs.

Study processing details: Amplified reference gene primers provided the basis for estimating nucleated cell counts. Only in-frame clones appear in the TCRdb table, and some are missing; sequencing was by immunoSEQ multiplex PCR. V and J calls and clone size are copied from that table; D and trimming were computed from the DNA. The table shows about 100,000 clones, with 91% occurring only once. Per germline, CDR1 MNHNS and CDR2 SASEGT. The CDR3 totals 15 residues. V dropped 1 base and J dropped 7 bases, with 11 bases sitting between them. The origin of this receptor is a man aged 45-65 years with acute or convalescent COVID-19. What was sequenced was peripheral blood. V usage is TRBV6-1 and J usage is TRBJ1-6; weak D call: TRBD1 (6 bases). CDR3 protein: CASSEGQVTNSPLHF. The CDR3 DNA sequence: TGTGCCAGCAGTGAAGGACAGGTGACAAATTCACCCCTCCACTTT.